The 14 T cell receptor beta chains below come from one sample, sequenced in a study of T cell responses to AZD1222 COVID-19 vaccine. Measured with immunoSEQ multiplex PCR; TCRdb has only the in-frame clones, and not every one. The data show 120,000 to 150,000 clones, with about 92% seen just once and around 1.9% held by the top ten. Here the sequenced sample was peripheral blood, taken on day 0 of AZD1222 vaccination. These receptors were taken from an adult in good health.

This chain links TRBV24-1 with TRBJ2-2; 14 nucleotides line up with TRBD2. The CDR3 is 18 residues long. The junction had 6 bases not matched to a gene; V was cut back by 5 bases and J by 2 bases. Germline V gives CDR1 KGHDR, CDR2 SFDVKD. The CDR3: CATSGGTSGSSNTGELFF. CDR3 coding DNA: TGTGCCACCAGTGGCGGGACTAGCGGGAGCAGTAACACCGGGGAGCTGTTTTTT.

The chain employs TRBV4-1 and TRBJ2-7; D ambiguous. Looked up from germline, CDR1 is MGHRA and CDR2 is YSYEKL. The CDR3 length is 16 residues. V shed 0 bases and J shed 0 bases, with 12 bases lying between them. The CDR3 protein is CASSQDSVRSSYEQYF. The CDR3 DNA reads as TGCGCCAGCAGCCAAGATTCCGTGAGGAGCTCCTACGAGCAGTACTTC.

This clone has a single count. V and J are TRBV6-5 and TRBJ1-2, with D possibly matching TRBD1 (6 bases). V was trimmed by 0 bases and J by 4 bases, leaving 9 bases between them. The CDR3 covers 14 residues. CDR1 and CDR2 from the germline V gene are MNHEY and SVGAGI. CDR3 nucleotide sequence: TGTGCCAGCAGTTACTCCAGGGGTGGCTATGGCTACACCTTC. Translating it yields CASSYSRGGYGYTF.

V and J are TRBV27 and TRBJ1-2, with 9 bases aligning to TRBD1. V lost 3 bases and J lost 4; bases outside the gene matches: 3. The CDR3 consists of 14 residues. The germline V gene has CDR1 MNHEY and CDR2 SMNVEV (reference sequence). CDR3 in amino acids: CASSLGTGSYGYTF. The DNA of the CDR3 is TGTGCCAGCAGTTTGGGGACAGGGAGCTATGGCTACACCTTC.

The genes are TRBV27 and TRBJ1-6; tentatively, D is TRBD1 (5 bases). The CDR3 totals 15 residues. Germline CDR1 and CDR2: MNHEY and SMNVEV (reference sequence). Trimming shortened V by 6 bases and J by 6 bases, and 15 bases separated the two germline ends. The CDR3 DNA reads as TGTGCCAGCAGAGGCCTCACAGGATTTAATTCACCCCTCCACTTT. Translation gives CASRGLTGFNSPLHF.

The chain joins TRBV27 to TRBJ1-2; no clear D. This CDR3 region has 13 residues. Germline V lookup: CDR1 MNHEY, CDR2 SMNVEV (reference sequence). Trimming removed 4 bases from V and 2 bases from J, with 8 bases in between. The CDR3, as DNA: TGTGCCAGCAGTTGGAGGGAGAACTATGGCTACACCTTC. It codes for CASSWRENYGYTF.

CDR3 bases: TGTGCCAGCAGCGGACCAACAGGATCCTCTGGAAACACCATATATTTT. Translating gives CASSGPTGSSGNTIYF. The chain links TRBV9 to TRBJ1-3, with TRBD1 as a possible D gene (5 bases). CDR3 size: 16 residues. Germline values: CDR1 SGDLS, CDR2 YYNGEE. The V end was cut by 3 bases, the J end by 0 bases, with 13 bases between. Full variable domain (rest looked up from reference TRBV9 and TRBJ1-3): DSGVTQTPKHLITATGQRVTLRCSPRSGDLSVYWYQQSLDQGLQFLIQYYNGEERAKGNILERFSAQQFPDLHSELNLSSLELGDSALYFCASSGPTGSSGNTIYFGEGSWLTVV.

As DNA, the CDR3 is TGTGCCAGCAGTTCAGGGGAAGATTCACCCCTCCACTTT. Its translation is CASSSGEDSPLHF. The V gene is TRBV12-3 or TRBV12-4, the J gene TRBJ1-6; possibly TRBD1 for D (6 bases). V shed 4 bases and J shed 8 bases, with 9 bases lying between them. The CDR3 runs 13 residues.

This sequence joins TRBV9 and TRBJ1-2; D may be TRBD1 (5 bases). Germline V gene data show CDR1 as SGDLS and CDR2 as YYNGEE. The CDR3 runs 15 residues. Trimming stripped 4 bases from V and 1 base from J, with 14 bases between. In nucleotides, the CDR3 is TGTGCCAGCAGCCACGGGGGGATTGATAACTATGGCTACACCTTC. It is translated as CASSHGGIDNYGYTF. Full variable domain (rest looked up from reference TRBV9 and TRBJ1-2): DSGVTQTPKHLITATGQRVTLRCSPRSGDLSVYWYQQSLDQGLQFLIQYYNGEERAKGNILERFSAQQFPDLHSELNLSSLELGDSALYFCASSHGGIDNYGYTFGSGTRLTVV.

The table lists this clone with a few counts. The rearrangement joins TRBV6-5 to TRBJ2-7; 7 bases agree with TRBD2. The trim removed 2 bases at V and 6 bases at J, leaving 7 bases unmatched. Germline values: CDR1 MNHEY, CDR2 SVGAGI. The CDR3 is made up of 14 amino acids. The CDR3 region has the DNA TGTGCCAGCAGTTACGAGGGAGGGCCCTTCGAGCAGTACTTC. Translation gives CASSYEGGPFEQYF.

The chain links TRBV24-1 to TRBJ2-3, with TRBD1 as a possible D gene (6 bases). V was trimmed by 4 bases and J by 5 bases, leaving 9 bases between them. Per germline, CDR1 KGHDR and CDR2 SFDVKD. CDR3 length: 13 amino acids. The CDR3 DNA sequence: TGTGCCACCAGTGACCCGACAGGAGATACGCAGTATTTT. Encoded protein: CATSDPTGDTQYF.

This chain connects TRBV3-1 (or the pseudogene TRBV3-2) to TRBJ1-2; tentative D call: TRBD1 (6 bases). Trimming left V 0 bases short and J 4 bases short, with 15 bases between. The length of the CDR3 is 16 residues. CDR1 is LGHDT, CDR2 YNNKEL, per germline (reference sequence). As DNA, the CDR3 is TGTGCCAGCAGCCAAGAGACAGGACCTCTGGGCTATGGCTACACCTTC. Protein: CASSQETGPLGYGYTF.

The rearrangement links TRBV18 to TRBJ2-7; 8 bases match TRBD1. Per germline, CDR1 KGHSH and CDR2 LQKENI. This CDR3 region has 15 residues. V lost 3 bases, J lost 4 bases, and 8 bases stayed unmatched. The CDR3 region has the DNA TGTGCCAGCTCACCTCCCGACAGGGGAAGATACGAGCAGTACTTC. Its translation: CASSPPDRGRYEQYF.

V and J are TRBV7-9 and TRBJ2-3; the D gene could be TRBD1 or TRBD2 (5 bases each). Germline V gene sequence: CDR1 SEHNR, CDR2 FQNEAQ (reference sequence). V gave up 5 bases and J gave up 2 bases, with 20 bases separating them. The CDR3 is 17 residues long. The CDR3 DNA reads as TGTGCCAGCAGCACCACAGCCGGGACGGCCTACACAGATACGCAGTATTTT. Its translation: CASSTTAGTAYTDTQYF.